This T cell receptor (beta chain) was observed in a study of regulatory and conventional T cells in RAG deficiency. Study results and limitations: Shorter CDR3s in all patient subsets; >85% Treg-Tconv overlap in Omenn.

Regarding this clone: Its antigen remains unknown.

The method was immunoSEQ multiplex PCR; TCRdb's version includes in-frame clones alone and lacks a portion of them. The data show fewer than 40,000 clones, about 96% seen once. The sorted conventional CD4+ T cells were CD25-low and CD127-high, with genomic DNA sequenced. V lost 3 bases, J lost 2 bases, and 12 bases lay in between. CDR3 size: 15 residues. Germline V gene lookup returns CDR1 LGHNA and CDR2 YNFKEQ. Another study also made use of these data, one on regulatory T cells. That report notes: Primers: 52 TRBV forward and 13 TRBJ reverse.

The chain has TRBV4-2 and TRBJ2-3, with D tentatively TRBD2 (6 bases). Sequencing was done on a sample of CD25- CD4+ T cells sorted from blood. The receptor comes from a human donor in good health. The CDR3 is CASSQTPGDTDTQYF. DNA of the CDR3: TGTGCCAGCAGCCAGACCCCGGGAGACACAGATACGCAGTATTTT.